Described below is a single T cell receptor (beta chain) sequence and its context. V lost 2 bases to trimming and J lost 7 bases; unmatched junction nucleotides: 7. The CDR3 totals 16 residues. In germline, CDR1 is KGHSH, CDR2 LQKENI. This entry belongs to a study of control samples from healthy donors and cancer patients. Assay: immunoSEQ multiplex PCR; the TCRdb copy retains only in-frame clones and omits some. Among fewer than 85,000 clones listed, over 75% were seen once. This sequence was found in a man aged 45-65 years in good health. Sequencing input: blood. J is TRBJ2-2 and V is TRBV18, with 10 bases fitting TRBD1. The CDR3 sequence: CASSPSGTGAGGELFF. Here the CDR3 DNA reads TGTGCCAGCTCACCATCCGGGACAGGGGCCGGCGGGGAGCTGTTTTTT.